Described below is a single T cell receptor beta chain sequence and its context. Its antigen is undetermined. Profiled with immunoSEQ multiplex PCR; TCRdb holds only in-frame clones, not every one. This table holds about 75,000 clones, just under 80% found once. Single viable CD3+CD4+CD8-CD45RO+ cells were sorted as the memory CD4+ T cells. The data originate from a study of memory CD4+ T cells and cytomegalovirus serostatus. About the study: This sample comes from healthy Belgian adults, fewer than ten CMV seropositive, 24 seronegative. Study conclusions and caveats: About 40% of the roughly 160 known CMV-associated TCRbeta sequences appeared in CD4+ memory. The CMV-associated TCR signature appears largely within the CD4+ memory repertoire.

V was shortened by 2 bases and J by 7 bases, with 8 bases between the two germline ends. Germline V CDR1 and CDR2: GTSNPN, SVGIG (reference sequence). The CDR3 has 12 amino acids. The sequenced sample consisted of memory CD4+ T cells from blood. The receptor comes from an adult in good health and CMV-seropositive. The chain carries TRBV30 and TRBJ2-2; maybe TRBD1 (6 bases). The CDR3 DNA reads TGTGCCTGGAGTCGGACAGACGGGGAGCTGTTTTTT. It specifies CAWSRTDGELFF.